This passage covers 26 T cell receptor beta chains from one sample sequenced in a study of cytomegalovirus exposure and HLA in healthy donors. The PCR used 60 Vbeta and 13 Jbeta primers. Some clones are missing from TCRdb's copy, which holds only in-frame ones; the method was immunoSEQ multiplex PCR. The table lists 100,000 to 150,000 clones, approximately 80% of them singletons. Input material: PBMCs. The receptors originated from a woman aged 40 to 50 in good health and CMV-seropositive.

This chain links TRBV28 with TRBJ2-7; the match to TRBD2 covers 7 bases. The J segment lost 4 bases and the V segment lost 7 bases, leaving 13 bases of the junction unmatched. CDR1 is MDHEN and CDR2 is SYDVKM in the germline V gene. This CDR3 has 15 amino acids. CDR3 loop: CASTGLAAYDYEQYF. CDR3 nucleotides: TGTGCCAGCACCGGTCTAGCGGCGTACGATTACGAGCAGTACTTC.

The rearrangement links TRBV2 to TRBJ1-3; D may be TRBD1 (6 bases). Germline lookup yields CDR1 SNHLY and CDR2 FYNNEI. The CDR3 contains 12 residues. The ends were cut back, 8 bases at V and 4 bases at J, with 9 bases in the middle. As DNA, the CDR3 is TGTGCCAGCGGACAGCTGGGAAACACCATATATTTT. Translation gives CASGQLGNTIYF.

In its sample, this clone was seen once. The chain employs TRBV5-1 and TRBJ2-3; D is unresolved. Trimming removed 1 base from V and 2 bases from J, with 8 bases in between. The CDR3 length is 14 residues. Germline assignment: CDR1 SGHRS and CDR2 YFSETQ. The CDR3 DNA reads TGCGCCAGCAGCTTGAGAGTGATCACAGATACGCAGTATTTT. The encoded protein is CASSLRVITDTQYF.

The chain links TRBV4-1 to TRBJ2-4; D gene ambiguous. The CDR3 has 15 residues. V dropped 0 bases and J dropped 4 bases, with 10 bases sitting between them. CDR1 and CDR2 from the germline V gene are MGHRA and YSYEKL. CDR3: CASSQEETTKNIQYF. The CDR3, as DNA: TGCGCCAGCAGCCAAGAAGAGACAACGAAAAACATTCAGTACTTC.

The chain links TRBV27 to TRBJ1-1; D is perhaps TRBD1 (5 bases). Trimming shortened V by 4 bases and J by 0 bases, and 18 bases separated the two germline ends. Per the germline V gene, CDR1 is MNHEY and CDR2 is SMNVEV (reference sequence). The CDR3 is 17 amino acids. The CDR3 sequence: CASSSPSDRRMNTEAFF. As DNA, the CDR3 is TGTGCCAGCAGTTCCCCCTCCGACAGACGTATGAACACTGAAGCTTTCTTT.

The V gene is TRBV6-5, the J gene TRBJ2-1; D remains unclear. The CDR3 loop spans 12 amino acids. Germline V gene data show CDR1 as MNHEY and CDR2 as SVGAGI. The ends were cut back, 4 bases at V and 6 bases at J, with 7 bases in the middle. The CDR3 protein is CASSSPSNEQFF. As DNA, the CDR3 is TGTGCCAGCAGTTCCCCTAGCAATGAGCAGTTCTTC.

The V call is TRBV28, the J call TRBJ2-5; TRBD1 agrees at 9 bases. Trimming cost V 3 bases and J 13 bases; bases outside gene matches: 12. Germline-derived CDR1 and CDR2 are MDHEN and SYDVKM. This CDR3 is 14 amino acids long. This CDR3 is CASSFSGQGEARYF. CDR3 DNA: TGTGCCAGCAGTTTCTCGGGACAGGGAGAGGCCCGGTACTTC.

The chain uses TRBV19 and TRBJ1-2; 8 bases line up with TRBD1. The V segment lost 5 bases and the J segment 6 bases; nucleotides outside the gene matches: 14. Germline V lookup: CDR1 LNHDA, CDR2 SQIVND (reference sequence). The CDR3 has 16 amino acids. The CDR3 region is CASSQPQTGAKHGYTF. DNA for the CDR3: TGTGCCAGTAGTCAACCACAGACAGGGGCTAAGCATGGCTACACCTTC.

The chain uses TRBV5-4 and TRBJ2-2, with D possibly being TRBD1 (5 bases). Germline CDR1 and CDR2: SGHNT and YYREEE (reference sequence). This CDR3 spans 15 amino acids. The germline V and J ends were trimmed by 3 bases and 4 bases, with 13 bases remaining between them. DNA for the CDR3: TGTGCCAGCAGCTACAGGACCTCAGGCACCGGGGAGCTGTTTTTT. It codes for CASSYRTSGTGELFF.

The chain couples TRBV18 to TRBJ1-1, with TRBD1 identical over 9 bases. V was pared by 5 bases and J by 11 bases, with 9 bases of the junction left unmatched. Germline V gene sequence: CDR1 KGHSH, CDR2 LQKENI. The CDR3 contains 13 residues. CDR3 DNA: TGTGCCAGCTCATTTACAGGGGGACAGGGTGCTTTCTTT. Its protein product is CASSFTGGQGAFF.

This clone came up a few times. The chain uses TRBV27 and TRBJ2-2, with D perhaps TRBD2 (6 bases). The CDR3 extends over 13 amino acids. CDR1 is MNHEY, CDR2 SMNVEV, per germline (reference sequence). Trimming stripped 5 bases from V and 7 bases from J, with 11 bases between. This chain's CDR3 is CASSILGGGELFF. The CDR3 bases are TGTGCCAGCAGTATCCTGGGGGGCGGGGAGCTGTTTTTT.

V and J are TRBV7-8 and TRBJ2-7, with TRBD2 as a possible D gene (6 bases). Trimming removed 1 base from V and 2 bases from J, with 15 bases in between. The CDR3 totals 16 residues. The V gene's germline CDR1 is SGHVS and CDR2 FQNEAQ. The CDR3 sequence is CASSLDTRDLTYEQYF. For the CDR3, the DNA is TGTGCCAGCAGCTTAGATACCCGGGACTTAACCTACGAGCAGTACTTC.

The rearrangement joins TRBV28 to TRBJ2-7; D possibly corresponds to TRBD1 (5 bases). There are 13 residues in the CDR3. Germline CDR1 MDHEN, CDR2 SYDVKM. The V and J ends lost 6 bases and 2 bases respectively, with 11 bases between them. CDR3 nucleotide sequence: TGTGCCAGCAGCCCAAAGGGGACCTACGAGCAGTACTTC. Translated, it gives CASSPKGTYEQYF.

The rearrangement uses TRBV5-5 and TRBJ1-1; a possible D gene is TRBD1 (5 bases). V lost 3 bases and J lost 5, with 14 bases in between. The V gene's germline CDR1 is SGHKS and CDR2 YYEKEE (reference sequence). The CDR3 runs 14 residues. The CDR3 spells CASSSGMRNTEAFF. DNA of the CDR3: TGTGCCAGCAGCTCAGGGATGCGTAATACTGAAGCTTTCTTT.

The J gene is TRBJ2-7, the V gene TRBV30; D unresolved. The V and J ends lost 0 bases and 4 bases respectively, with 10 bases between them. Germline V gives CDR1 GTSNPN, CDR2 SVGIG (reference sequence). The CDR3 spans 13 residues. The CDR3 DNA follows: TGTGCCTGGAGTGTTCCTGCAGCGTACGAGCAGTACTTC. It codes for CAWSVPAAYEQYF.

CDR3 DNA: TGCGCCAGCAGCTTTACTAGCGGGACCCCAGATACGCAGTATTTT. Translating gives CASSFTSGTPDTQYF. V and J are TRBV5-1 and TRBJ2-3; 10 bases match TRBD2. CDR3 length equals 15 residues. After removal of 2 bases from V and 4 bases from J, the junction contained 4 bases not matched to a gene. Germline assignment: CDR1 SGHRS and CDR2 YFSETQ.

This clone was observed a single time. The chain is built from TRBV19 and TRBJ2-2, with 11 bases lining up with TRBD2. CDR3 length: 17 amino acids. V shed 7 bases and J 0 bases; nucleotides not matched to a gene: 7. Germline lookup yields CDR1 LNHDA and CDR2 SQIVND (reference sequence). This chain's CDR3 is CASIPSGRPTNTGELFF. Here the CDR3 DNA reads TGTGCCAGTATACCTAGCGGGAGGCCCACGAACACCGGGGAGCTGTTTTTT.

The chain links TRBV28 to TRBJ2-1, with TRBD2 identical over 9 bases. Germline loops: CDR1 MDHEN, CDR2 SYDVKM. The junction had 13 bases not matched to a gene; V was cut back by 6 bases and J by 7 bases. The CDR3 sequence is 16 residues long. CDR3 sequence (DNA): TGTGCCAGCAGCCCGCCTCGAGGGGCGGGAGGGAATGAGCAGTTCTTC. As protein: CASSPPRGAGGNEQFF.

The CDR3 coding sequence is TGTGCCATCAGTTCCACAGAAGCGGGAGGGCCGAAAGAGACCCAGTACTTC. Amino acids: CAISSTEAGGPKETQYF. The chain combines TRBV10-3 with TRBJ2-5; 10 bases are a match to TRBD2. With 5 bases clipped from V and 3 bases from J, the junction kept 12 bases outside the gene matches. Germline CDR1 and CDR2: ENHRY and SYGVKD. The CDR3 has 17 residues.

The chain links TRBV5-4 to TRBJ1-1; 7 bases are shared with TRBD1. This CDR3 region has 14 residues. CDR1 SGHNT and CDR2 YYREEE come from the germline V gene (reference sequence). V shed 4 bases, J shed 0 bases, and the junction held 3 bases outside the gene matches. The CDR3 region is CASSDQGVNTEAFF. As DNA, the CDR3 is TGTGCCAGCAGCGACCAGGGGGTGAACACTGAAGCTTTCTTT. Based on the CDR3 plus reference TRBV5-4 and TRBJ1-1, the full variable domain is ETGVTQSPTHLIKTRGQQVTLRCSSQSGHNTVSWYQQALGQGPQFIFQYYREEENGRGNFPPRFSGLQFPNYSSELNVNALELDDSALYLCASSDQGVNTEAFFGQGTRLTVV.

The chain recombines TRBV2 with TRBJ2-5; perhaps TRBD2 as D (5 bases). Germline CDR1 reads SNHLY; CDR2 reads FYNNEI. There are 14 residues in the CDR3. Trimming removed 7 bases at V and 4 bases at J, with 16 bases between. CDR3 coding DNA: TGTGCCAGCACCCAAGGGAGAGGGAGAGAGACCCAGTACTTC. Translated, it gives CASTQGRGRETQYF.

The J gene is TRBJ2-1, the V gene TRBV27; 9 bases match TRBD2. Germline CDR1 reads MNHEY; CDR2 reads SMNVEV (reference sequence). V shed 5 bases and J 8 bases; nucleotides not matched to a gene: 13. This CDR3 is 16 amino acids long. Here the CDR3 reads CASSPSAAGGSYEQFF. The DNA of the CDR3 is TGTGCCAGCAGTCCCTCCGCGGCGGGAGGGTCGTATGAGCAGTTCTTC.

The J gene is TRBJ2-2, the V gene TRBV28; 8 bases are shared with TRBD1. V lost 6 bases to trimming and J lost 4 bases; unmatched junction nucleotides: 10. Germline V CDR1 and CDR2: MDHEN, SYDVKM. The length of the CDR3 is 16 residues. As DNA, the CDR3 is TGTGCCAGCAGACCTTCAGGGGGCAGGGGCACCGGGGAGCTGTTTTTT. Protein: CASRPSGGRGTGELFF. Full variable domain (rest looked up from reference TRBV28 and TRBJ2-2): DVKVTQSSRYLVKRTGEKVFLECVQDMDHENMFWYRQDPGLGLRLIYFSYDVKMKEKGDIPEGYSVSREKKERFSLILESASTNQTSMYLCASRPSGGRGTGELFFGEGSRLTVL.

The chain recombines TRBV11-2 with TRBJ2-7, with D perhaps matching TRBD2 (5 bases). V was cut by 1 base and J by 3 bases, with 13 bases left in between. The CDR3 contains 15 residues. CDR1 SGHAT and CDR2 FQNNGV come from the germline V gene. CDR3 bases: TGTGCCAGCAGCTTAGGGGTCAGCGGACTCTACGAGCAGTACTTC. Translated: CASSLGVSGLYEQYF.

In its sample, this clone was seen once. The V gene is TRBV29-1, the J gene TRBJ2-1; unclear D gene. From germline, CDR1 is SQVTM and CDR2 ANQGSEA. The V end lost 4 bases, the J end lost 6 bases, and 10 bases lay between the germline ends. The CDR3 runs to 12 residues. The CDR3 region has the DNA TGCAGCGTTGGTCAGTTGATCAATGAGCAGTTCTTC. Translating gives CSVGQLINEQFF.

The rearrangement uses TRBV13 and TRBJ2-3; 10 bases are a match to TRBD2. The CDR3 loop spans 16 amino acids. Germline V CDR1 and CDR2: PRHDT, FYEKMQ (reference sequence). With 5 bases clipped from V and 3 bases from J, the junction kept 8 bases outside the gene matches. CDR3 loop: CASSEGASGSTDTQYF. The CDR3 nucleotides read TGTGCCAGCAGCGAAGGAGCTAGCGGGAGTACAGATACGCAGTATTTT. Full variable domain (missing parts from reference TRBV13 and TRBJ2-3): AAGVIQSPRHLIKEKRETATLKCYPIPRHDTVYWYQQGPGQDPQFLISFYEKMQSDKGSIPDRFSAQQFSDYHSELNMSSLELGDSALYFCASSEGASGSTDTQYFGPGTRLTVL.